A selection of T cell receptor beta chains follows, all from one sample in a study of shared clonotypes between healthy human individuals. Using immunoSEQ multiplex PCR, the repertoire was profiled, and TCRdb retains in-frame clones only, with some absent. The table lists around 610,000 clones, roughly 96% of them singletons. Input material: naive CD8+ T cells sorted from blood. The receptors were sampled from a woman in her twenties or thirties in good health. Both conserved end residues are part of each CDR3. The D gene is left open where the match is weak. The listing skips clone size in some rows; elsewhere it reads once, few, many or a size class.

v_call	cdr3_length	d_call	clone_size	j_call	cdr3_aa	cdr3_nt
TRBV10-3	14	NA	NA	TRBJ1-2	CATRVLGRSYGYTF	TGTGCCACCAGAGTACTGGGGCGCAGCTATGGCTACACCTTC
TRBV11-2	15	TRBD1	NA	TRBJ1-3	CASSSTGEAGNTIYF	TGTGCCAGCAGCTCTACAGGGGAGGCAGGAAACACCATATATTTT
TRBV4-2	14	NA	once	TRBJ2-5	CASSQEGLGETQYF	TGTGCCAGCAGCCAAGAGGGGTTGGGGGAGACCCAGTACTTC
TRBV13	16	TRBD2	NA	TRBJ2-7	CASSLGGGLAGLEQYF	TGTGCCAGCAGCTTAGGCGGAGGACTAGCGGGACTCGAGCAGTACTTC
TRBV5-4	11	NA	NA	TRBJ2-1	CASSTSDEQFF	TGTGCCAGCAGCACGAGCGATGAGCAGTTCTTC
TRBV14	15	TRBD2	NA	TRBJ2-7	CASSLSAGVDYEQYF	TGTGCCAGCAGCCTATCCGCGGGGGTCGACTACGAGCAGTACTTC
TRBV7-9	19	TRBD2	NA	TRBJ2-5	CASSAGRTASGSEWETQYF	TGTGCCAGCAGCGCTGGTAGGACGGCTAGCGGGAGTGAGTGGGAGACCCAGTACTTC
TRBV30	13	NA	NA	TRBJ2-5	CAWSIGTQETQYF	TGTGCCTGGAGTATAGGGACCCAAGAGACCCAGTACTTC
TRBV7-9	13	NA	NA	TRBJ2-1	CASSLSSYNEQFF	TGTGCCAGCAGTCTAAGCTCCTACAATGAGCAGTTCTTC
TRBV5-6	16	NA	once	TRBJ1-2	CASSFGGTGEDYGYTF	TGTGCCAGCAGCTTTGGAGGGACGGGAGAAGACTATGGCTACACCTTC
TRBV5-8	14	NA	NA	TRBJ2-7	CASSLWQGRYEQYF	TGTGCCAGCAGCTTGTGGCAGGGGCGCTACGAGCAGTACTTC
TRBV12-5	18	TRBD2	NA	TRBJ2-1	CASGIPGLAGGPVNEQFF	TGTGCTAGTGGTATCCCGGGACTAGCGGGAGGGCCGGTCAATGAGCAGTTCTTC
TRBV6-5	16	NA	NA	TRBJ1-1	CASSYHGARPNTEAFF	TGTGCCAGCAGTTATCACGGCGCCAGGCCGAACACTGAAGCTTTCTTT
TRBV5-6	16	NA	NA	TRBJ2-3	CASSSFIARSTDTQYF	TGTGCCAGCAGCTCTTTTATAGCGAGAAGCACAGATACGCAGTATTTT
TRBV16	12	TRBD2	NA	TRBJ2-7	CASKLGGNEQYF	TGTGCCAGCAAGTTGGGGGGGAACGAGCAGTACTTC
TRBV9	19	TRBD2	NA	TRBJ2-1	CASSVPGLAGELTYNEQFF	TGTGCCAGCAGCGTTCCGGGACTAGCGGGAGAGCTAACCTACAATGAGCAGTTCTTC
TRBV2	13	NA	NA	TRBJ2-7	CASSVRSLNEQYF	TGTGCCAGCAGTGTTCGGAGTCTCAACGAGCAGTACTTC
TRBV13	17	TRBD2	NA	TRBJ2-4	CASSYPGAGGSKNIQYF	TGTGCCAGCAGCTATCCCGGAGCGGGAGGATCCAAAAACATTCAGTACTTC
TRBV13	13	NA	NA	TRBJ1-4	CASSTSANEKLFF	TGTGCCAGCAGCACCTCAGCTAATGAAAAACTGTTTTTT
TRBV9	13	NA	NA	TRBJ2-1	CATSASSYNEQFF	TGTGCCACCAGCGCGAGCTCCTACAATGAGCAGTTCTTC
TRBV7-9	16	TRBD1	NA	TRBJ2-7	CASSSSGGQDHYEQYF	TGTGCCAGCAGCTCCTCCGGGGGACAGGACCACTACGAGCAGTACTTC
TRBV2	14	NA	NA	TRBJ2-7	CASTLLTALGEQYF	TGTGCCAGCACTCTCCTGACAGCGCTCGGGGAGCAGTACTTC
TRBV7-9	15	TRBD2	NA	TRBJ2-7	CASSDSGRARHEQYF	TGTGCCAGCAGCGATAGCGGGAGGGCCCGCCACGAGCAGTACTTC
TRBV15	13	NA	NA	TRBJ1-2	CATSSPENYGYTF	TGTGCCACCAGCAGTCCAGAGAACTATGGCTACACCTTC
TRBV2	15	NA	NA	TRBJ1-2	CASSGGEGVNYGYTF	TGTGCCAGCAGTGGAGGGGAGGGGGTAAACTATGGCTACACCTTC
TRBV6-5	13	NA	NA	TRBJ1-6	CASSYVGNSPLHF	TGTGCCAGCAGTTACGTGGGAAATTCACCCCTCCACTTT
TRBV19	15	NA	once	TRBJ2-7	CASMIKGDGTYEQYF	TGTGCCAGTATGATAAAAGGGGATGGCACCTACGAGCAGTACTTC
TRBV7-2	15	NA	NA	TRBJ2-3	CASSLSTGSTDTQYF	TGTGCCAGCAGCTTAAGCACGGGAAGCACAGATACGCAGTATTTT
TRBV9	12	NA	NA	TRBJ2-1	CASSARLDEQFF	TGTGCCAGCAGCGCCCGGTTGGATGAGCAGTTCTTC
TRBV27	13	NA	once	TRBJ2-7	CASSFGRRYEQYF	TGTGCCAGCAGTTTCGGGAGACGTTACGAGCAGTACTTC
TRBV6-5	14	NA	NA	TRBJ2-7	CASSYVSRDYEQYF	TGTGCCAGCAGTTACGTGTCCAGGGACTACGAGCAGTACTTC
TRBV27	16	TRBD2	NA	TRBJ2-3	CASSSRPGLVPDTQYF	TGTGCCAGCAGTTCCAGACCGGGACTAGTGCCAGATACGCAGTATTTT
TRBV12-5	15	TRBD1	NA	TRBJ2-7	CASGSQGFYSYEQYF	TGTGCTAGTGGTTCACAGGGGTTCTACTCCTACGAGCAGTACTTC
TRBV5-1	14	NA	NA	TRBJ1-1	CASSVGRSNTEAFF	TGCGCCAGCAGCGTGGGACGGTCGAACACTGAAGCTTTCTTT
TRBV15	13	NA	NA	TRBJ2-1	CATGFSSYNEQFF	TGTGCCACCGGCTTCAGCTCCTACAATGAGCAGTTCTTC
TRBV13	15	NA	NA	TRBJ2-7	CASSPGPKRTYEQYF	TGTGCCAGCAGCCCGGGACCCAAGAGGACCTACGAGCAGTACTTC
TRBV5-5	17	TRBD1	NA	TRBJ2-7	CASSLGDKGASSYEQYF	TGTGCCAGCAGCTTGGGGGACAAGGGGGCGTCCTCCTACGAGCAGTACTTC
TRBV12-5	17	NA	NA	TRBJ2-1	CASGLVPLARGPNEQFF	TGTGCTAGTGGTTTGGTACCCCTAGCGCGGGGACCCAATGAGCAGTTCTTC
TRBV19	13	NA	NA	TRBJ1-1	CASSAQDNTEAFF	TGTGCCAGTAGTGCACAAGATAACACTGAAGCTTTCTTT
TRBV28	14	TRBD1	NA	TRBJ2-5	CASSLDRKRETQYF	TGTGCCAGCAGTTTGGACAGGAAGAGAGAGACCCAGTACTTC
TRBV6-1	15	TRBD1	NA	TRBJ1-5	CASSFGQGPNQPQHF	TGTGCCAGCAGTTTTGGACAGGGCCCCAATCAGCCCCAGCATTTT
TRBV25-1	17	TRBD2	NA	TRBJ2-3	CASSARTSGGAWDTQYF	TGTGCCAGCAGTGCCCGGACTAGCGGGGGGGCATGGGATACGCAGTATTTT
TRBV13	14	NA	NA	TRBJ1-2	CASSQRPPEEGYTF	TGTGCCAGCAGCCAGAGGCCACCTGAGGAGGGCTACACCTTC
TRBV28	13	NA	once	TRBJ2-5	CATLGTLQETQYF	TGTGCCACCCTAGGGACCTTACAAGAGACCCAGTACTTC
TRBV5-4	14	NA	NA	TRBJ2-6	CASKPLSGANVLTF	TGTGCCAGCAAGCCCCTATCTGGGGCCAACGTCCTGACTTTC
TRBV28	14	NA	NA	TRBJ2-3	CASSPRSSTDTQYF	TGTGCCAGCAGTCCCCGGTCCAGCACAGATACGCAGTATTTT
TRBV19	16	NA	once	TRBJ1-1	CASSITLYPLNTEAFF	TGTGCCAGTAGTATAACTCTTTACCCCTTGAACACTGAAGCTTTCTTT
TRBV10-1	13	NA	NA	TRBJ2-7	CASSPGFSYEQYF	TGCGCCAGCAGTCCCGGGTTCTCCTACGAGCAGTACTTC
TRBV7-6	14	NA	NA	TRBJ2-1	CASSTGQHYNEQFF	TGTGCCAGCAGCACAGGACAGCATTACAATGAGCAGTTCTTC
TRBV10-1	15	NA	NA	TRBJ2-3	CASSPRQGGTDTQYF	TGCGCCAGCAGTCCCCGACAGGGAGGGACAGATACGCAGTATTTT
TRBV27	17	TRBD2	NA	TRBJ2-2	CASSFFGTSGIFGELFF	TGTGCCAGCAGTTTCTTTGGGACTAGCGGGATTTTCGGGGAGCTGTTTTTT
TRBV7-9	15	NA	NA	TRBJ2-1	CASSLLAPPRNEQFF	TGTGCCAGCAGCCTGCTGGCTCCCCCCCGCAATGAGCAGTTCTTC
TRBV11-2	14	NA	NA	TRBJ2-7	CASSLAVGGYEQYF	TGTGCCAGCAGCTTAGCTGTCGGAGGCTACGAGCAGTACTTC
TRBV6-5	13	NA	NA	TRBJ2-1	CASSYSTWDEQFF	TGTGCCAGCAGTTACTCGACCTGGGATGAGCAGTTCTTC